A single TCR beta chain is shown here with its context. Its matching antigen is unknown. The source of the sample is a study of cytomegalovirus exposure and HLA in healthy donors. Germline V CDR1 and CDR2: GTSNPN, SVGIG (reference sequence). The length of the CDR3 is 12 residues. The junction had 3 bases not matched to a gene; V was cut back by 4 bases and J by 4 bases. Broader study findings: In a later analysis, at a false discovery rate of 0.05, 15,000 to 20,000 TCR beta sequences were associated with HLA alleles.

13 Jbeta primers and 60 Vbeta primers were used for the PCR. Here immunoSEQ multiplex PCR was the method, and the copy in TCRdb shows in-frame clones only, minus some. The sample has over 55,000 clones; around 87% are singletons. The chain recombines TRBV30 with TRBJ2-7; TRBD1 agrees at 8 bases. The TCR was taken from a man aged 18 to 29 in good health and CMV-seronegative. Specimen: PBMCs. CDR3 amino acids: CAWTGGGYEQYF. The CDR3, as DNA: TGTGCCTGGACAGGGGGCGGGTACGAGCAGTACTTC. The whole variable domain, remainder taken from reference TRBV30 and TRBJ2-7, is SQTIHQWPATLVQPVGSPLSLECTVEGTSNPNLYWYRQAAGRGLQLLFYSVGIGQISSEVPQNLSASRPQDRQFILSSKKLLLSDSGFYLCAWTGGGYEQYFGPGTRLTVT.